Sequencing of this TCR beta chain was carried out in a study of blood T cell repertoires in COVID-19. The overall study: Samples representing acute and convalescent COVID-19 were sourced from the United States, Italy and Spain. T cells, B-cell-depleted T cells, or PBMCs supplied cDNA or gDNA.

Germline V gives CDR1 MNHEY, CDR2 SMNVEV (reference sequence). V shed 1 base and J shed 4 bases, with 13 bases lying between them. There are 15 residues in the CDR3. Original handling: Amplification of reference gene primers provided the estimated nucleated cell counts. Produced via immunoSEQ multiplex PCR; TCRdb's table is partial and in-frame only. Clone size and V and J calls were adopted from that table, with D and trimming inferred from the DNA. The sample consists of some 250,000 clones, 75% to 90% of them appearing once. V and J are TRBV27 and TRBJ2-5; D is perhaps TRBD1 (5 bases). The specimen sequenced was peripheral blood. The sequence was obtained from a man aged 60 to 75 who had recovered from COVID-19. The CDR3 nucleotides read TGTGCCAGCAGTTTATTAGGCAGGGAACGAGAGACCCAGTACTTC. Its protein is CASSLLGRERETQYF.